This T cell receptor (beta chain) emerged from a study of metastatic and nonmetastatic thyroid tumors. Overall study: Blood and tumor or nodule tissue repertoires from malignant and benign thyroid patients were compared. General study points: Significantly higher TCR beta diversity was reportedly seen in malignant thyroid tumors than benign nodules, in blood and tumor.

Authors' data handling: A classifier for distant metastasis in papillary thyroid cancer was constructed using CDR3 differences observed across clinicopathological groups. TCRdb reassembled clones from the PCR reads with MiXCR. The V and J calls here are based on TCRdb, not the publication. The repertoire consists of 30,000 to 35,000 clones, with 25% to 30% occurring once and the leading ten covering roughly 30%. Points on this clone: Its specificity is not known.

Each patient went into thyroid surgery without having received any treatment. The V end lost 2 bases, the J end lost 4 bases, and 12 bases lay between the germline ends. CDR1 and CDR2 (germline): MNHEY, SMNVEV (reference sequence). The CDR3 loop spans 15 amino acids. This receptor was identified in a female donor with papillary thyroid cancer or a benign thyroid nodule (not recorded which). Some clones in this sample may be carry-over from other donors' samples. The gene calls are TRBV27 and TRBJ2-1, with D perhaps assigned TRBD1 or TRBD2 (5 bases each). The material sequenced was blood. The CDR3: CASSLTGPPYNEQFF. The CDR3 nucleotides read TGTGCCAGCAGTTTAACGGGGCCACCGTACAATGAGCAGTTCTTC.